This passage covers 5 T cell receptor beta chains from one sample sequenced in a study of blood T cell repertoires in COVID-19. The table came from immunoSEQ multiplex PCR; TCRdb's copy has only in-frame clones and leaves some out. The data hold 250,000 or so clones, with 80% to 90% observed a single time. Sequenced sample: PBMCs or T cells enriched from blood (not recorded which). These TCRs come from a middle-aged woman who had been exposed to COVID-19.

The chain is built from TRBV5-5 and TRBJ1-2; possibly TRBD1 for D (5 bases). There are 14 residues in the CDR3. Germline V lookup: CDR1 SGHKS, CDR2 YYEKEE (reference sequence). Between the trimmed V and J ends, which lost 0 bases and 8 bases, there was a span of 14 bases. The CDR3 loop reads CASSLAVGGGGYTF. The CDR3 DNA is TGTGCCAGCAGCTTGGCCGTGGGGGGAGGAGGCTACACCTTC.

This chain connects TRBV6-5 to TRBJ1-1, with D unresolved. The CDR3 spans 14 residues. Trimming removed 0 bases at V and 6 bases at J, with 11 bases between. Per germline, CDR1 MNHEY and CDR2 SVGAGI. In DNA form, the CDR3 reads TGTGCCAGCAGTTACTCGAGTATGGGCCCTGAAGCTTTCTTT. This codes for CASSYSSMGPEAFF.

The genes are TRBV4-1 and TRBJ1-6; D gene ambiguous. The germline V gene has CDR1 MGHRA and CDR2 YSYEKL. The germline V and J ends were trimmed by 0 bases and 8 bases, with 11 bases remaining between them. The CDR3 runs 15 residues. CDR3 sequence: CASSQDLAWDSPLHF. CDR3 in DNA: TGCGCCAGCAGCCAAGATTTAGCCTGGGATTCACCCCTCCACTTT.

The CDR3 bases are TGTGCCAGCAGTAACGGGACAGATGGCTACACCTTC. This encodes CASSNGTDGYTF. The chain is built from TRBV12-3 or TRBV12-4 and TRBJ1-2; 7 bases match TRBD1. V gave up 5 bases and J gave up 6 bases; unmatched junction bases: 3. This CDR3 spans 12 amino acids.

The rearrangement joins TRBV21-1 to TRBJ1-4; TRBD1 is taken as the D call from the table, unchecked against the DNA. TRBV21-1 is annotated as a pseudogene. This CDR3 has 14 amino acids. The CDR3 loop reads CASSKGTSIFRLFF. CDR3 DNA sequence: TGTGCCAGCAGCAAAGGGACAAGTATTTTTAGACTGTTTTTT.